Sequencing of this T cell receptor (beta chain) was carried out in a study of cytomegalovirus exposure and HLA in healthy donors. Study findings and constraints: After further analysis at a later stage, around 17,000 TCR beta sequences were associated with HLA alleles at 0.05 false discovery rate.

PCR amplification relied on 60 Vbeta primers (plus 13 Jbeta primers). Clones were read by immunoSEQ multiplex PCR, and TCRdb kept only the in-frame ones, dropping some. The profile covers approximately 140,000 clones, with 70% to 85% appearing a single time and approximately 2.4% taken by the ten largest. In regard to this clone: Antigen specificity is unknown.

The CDR3 has 20 residues. V was pared by 4 bases and J by 0 bases, with 16 bases of the junction left unmatched. Germline V gives CDR1 MDHEN, CDR2 SYDVKM. The chain links TRBV28 to TRBJ2-3, with TRBD2 matching over 10 bases. The specimen sequenced was PBMCs. The receptor's source is a male donor in good health and CMV-seronegative. CDR3 DNA: TGTGCCAGCAGTTCACGACGGACCGGGACTAGCGTATTAAGCACAGATACGCAGTATTTT. Its protein is CASSSRRTGTSVLSTDTQYF.